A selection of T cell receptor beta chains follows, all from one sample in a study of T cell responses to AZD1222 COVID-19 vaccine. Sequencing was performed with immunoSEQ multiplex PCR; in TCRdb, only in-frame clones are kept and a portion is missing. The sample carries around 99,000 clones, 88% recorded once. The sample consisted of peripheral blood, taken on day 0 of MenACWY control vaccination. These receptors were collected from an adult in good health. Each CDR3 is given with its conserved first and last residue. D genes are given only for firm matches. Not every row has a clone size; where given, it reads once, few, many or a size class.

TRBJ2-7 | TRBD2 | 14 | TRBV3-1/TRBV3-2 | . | CASSQVHGGGEQYF | TGTGCCAGCAGCCAAGTTCATGGGGGGGGCGAGCAGTACTTC
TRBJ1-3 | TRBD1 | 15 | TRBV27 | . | CASSLQGASGNTIYF | TGTGCCAGCAGTTTACAGGGGGCGTCTGGAAACACCATATATTTT
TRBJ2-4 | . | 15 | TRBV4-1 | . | CASSQPWTAKNIQYF | TGCGCCAGCAGCCAACCGTGGACAGCCAAAAACATTCAGTACTTC
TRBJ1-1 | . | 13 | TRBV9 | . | CASSVRTTGEAFF | TGTGCCAGCAGCGTCCGTACGACGGGTGAAGCTTTCTTT
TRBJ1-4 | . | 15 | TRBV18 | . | CASSPPDRIYEKLFF | TGTGCCAGCTCACCCCCGGACAGAATATATGAAAAACTGTTTTTT
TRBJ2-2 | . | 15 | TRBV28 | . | CASSLAGSNTGELFF | TGTGCCAGCAGTTTGGCAGGCAGTAACACCGGGGAGCTGTTTTTT
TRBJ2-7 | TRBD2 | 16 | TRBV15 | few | CATSREAGGAALEQYF | TGTGCCACCAGCAGAGAGGCGGGGGGCGCGGCGTTAGAGCAGTACTTC
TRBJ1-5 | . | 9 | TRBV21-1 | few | CASPKPQHF | TGTGCCAGCCCCAAGCCCCAGCATTTT
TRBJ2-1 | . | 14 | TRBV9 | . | CASSVGRAKREQFF | TGTGCCAGCAGCGTAGGGCGGGCAAAGCGTGAGCAGTTCTTC
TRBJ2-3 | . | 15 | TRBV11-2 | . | CASSLDGRYTDTQYF | TGTGCCAGCAGCTTAGATGGGCGCTACACAGATACGCAGTATTTT
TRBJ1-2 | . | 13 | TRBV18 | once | CASSADNGGTRAF | TGTGCCAGCTCTGCCGACAACGGCGGGACACGCGCCTTC
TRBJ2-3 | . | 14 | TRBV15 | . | CATSRDWTVGLQYF | TGTGCCACCAGCAGGGACTGGACGGTGGGTCTACAGTATTTT
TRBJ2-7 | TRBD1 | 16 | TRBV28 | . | CASSLGGTGKFHEQYF | TGTGCCAGCAGTCTAGGCGGGACAGGGAAATTCCACGAGCAGTACTTC
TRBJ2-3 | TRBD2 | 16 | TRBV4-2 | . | CASSQGTSGGPDTQYF | TGTGCCAGCAGCCAAGGGACTAGCGGGGGCCCAGATACGCAGTATTTT
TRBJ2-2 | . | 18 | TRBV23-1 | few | CASPGRGSPGQFTGELFF | TGCGCCAGTCCTGGGCGGGGGTCCCCTGGACAGTTCACCGGGGAGCTGTTTTTT
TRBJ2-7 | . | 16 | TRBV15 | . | CATSREVTGAHYEQYF | TGTGCCACCAGCAGAGAGGTTACCGGGGCTCACTACGAGCAGTACTTC
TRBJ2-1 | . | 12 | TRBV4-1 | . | CASRTSYNEQFF | TGCGCCAGCAGGACGTCCTACAATGAGCAGTTCTTC
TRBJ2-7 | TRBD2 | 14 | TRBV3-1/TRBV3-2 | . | CASCVSGTSYEQYF | TGTGCCAGCTGCGTTAGCGGGACTTCCTACGAGCAGTACTTC
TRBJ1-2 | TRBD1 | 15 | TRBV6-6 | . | CASSPDRSSGDGYTF | TGTGCCAGCAGTCCGGACAGGTCTTCTGGGGATGGCTACACCTTC
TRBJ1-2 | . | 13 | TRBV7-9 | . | CASIHPGTRGYTF | TGTGCCAGCATCCATCCGGGGACCCGCGGCTACACCTTC
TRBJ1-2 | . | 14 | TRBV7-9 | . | CASSLTASNYGYTF | TGTGCCAGCAGCTTAACAGCTTCTAACTATGGCTACACCTTC
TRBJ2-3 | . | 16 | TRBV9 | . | CASSVELVGGTDTQYF | TGTGCCAGCAGCGTAGAGTTGGTGGGAGGCACAGATACGCAGTATTTT
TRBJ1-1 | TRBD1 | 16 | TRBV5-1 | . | CASSLDRGSGNTEAFF | TGCGCCAGCAGCCTGGACAGGGGTTCGGGGAACACTGAAGCTTTCTTT
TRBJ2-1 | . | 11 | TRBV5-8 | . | CASIERDEQFF | TGTGCCAGCATCGAGCGCGATGAGCAGTTCTTC
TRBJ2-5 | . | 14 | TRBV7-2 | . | CASSLAANLGTQYF | TGTGCCAGCAGCTTAGCGGCCAATCTTGGGACCCAGTACTTC
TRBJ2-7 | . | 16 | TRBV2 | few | CASMEGNRGPPHEQYF | TGTGCCAGCATGGAGGGGAACAGGGGACCACCCCACGAGCAGTACTTC
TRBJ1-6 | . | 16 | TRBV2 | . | CASSDRGNGDNSPLHF | TGTGCCAGCAGTGATCGGGGAAACGGGGATAATTCACCCCTCCACTTT
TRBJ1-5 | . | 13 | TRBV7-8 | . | CASSPPGNQPQHF | TGTGCCAGCAGCCCCCCCGGGAATCAGCCCCAGCATTTT
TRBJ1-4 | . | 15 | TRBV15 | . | CATSRDKGENEKLFF | TGTGCCACCAGCAGAGACAAAGGGGAAAATGAAAAACTGTTTTTT
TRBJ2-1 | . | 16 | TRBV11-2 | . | CASSLRRLALNNEQFF | TGTGCCAGCAGCTTGCGTAGGCTAGCGCTAAACAATGAGCAGTTCTTC
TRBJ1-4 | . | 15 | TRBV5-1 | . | CASSPAGSKDEKLFF | TGCGCCAGCAGCCCCGCTGGCAGTAAGGATGAAAAACTGTTTTTT
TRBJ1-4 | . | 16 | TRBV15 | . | CATSRDRQGTNEKLFF | TGTGCCACCAGCAGAGATCGCCAGGGAACTAATGAAAAACTGTTTTTT
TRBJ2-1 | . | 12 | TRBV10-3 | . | CAIQGGYNEQFF | TGTGCCATCCAAGGAGGGTACAATGAGCAGTTCTTC
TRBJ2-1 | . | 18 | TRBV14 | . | CASSQTAPGRAAYNEQFF | TGTGCCAGCAGCCAAACCGCCCCTGGGCGGGCCGCCTACAATGAGCAGTTCTTC
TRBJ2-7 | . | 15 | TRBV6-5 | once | CASSYSGAAAYEQYF | TGTGCCAGCAGTTACTCGGGGGCAGCAGCCTACGAGCAGTACTTC
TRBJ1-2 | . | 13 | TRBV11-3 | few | CASSGDGLSGYTF | TGTGCCAGCAGCGGAGACGGCCTGAGCGGCTACACCTTC
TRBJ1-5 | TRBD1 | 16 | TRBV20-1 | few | CSASSGQENSNQPQHF | TGCAGTGCTAGTTCCGGACAGGAGAATAGCAATCAGCCCCAGCATTTT
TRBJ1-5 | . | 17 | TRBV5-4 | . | CASSLGGSAGSNQPQHF | TGTGCCAGCAGCTTGGGGGGGTCAGCCGGTAGCAATCAGCCCCAGCATTTT
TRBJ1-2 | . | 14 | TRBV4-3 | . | CASSKSGGYYGYTF | TGCGCCAGCAGCAAAAGCGGGGGCTACTATGGCTACACCTTC
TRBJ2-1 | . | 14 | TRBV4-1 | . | CASSRGGLYNEQFF | TGCGCCAGCAGCCGAGGGGGACTTTACAATGAGCAGTTCTTC
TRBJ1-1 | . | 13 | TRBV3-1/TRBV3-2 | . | CASSPGGPTEAFF | TGTGCCAGCAGCCCCGGGGGCCCGACTGAAGCTTTCTTT
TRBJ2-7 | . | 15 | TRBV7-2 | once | CASSPRETFRREQYF | TGTGCCAGCAGCCCCCGCGAGACATTTCGTCGCGAGCAGTACTTC
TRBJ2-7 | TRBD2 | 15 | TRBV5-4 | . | CASSLVGTSNQPQYF | TGTGCCAGCAGCTTGGTAGGGACTAGTAATCAACCGCAGTACTTC
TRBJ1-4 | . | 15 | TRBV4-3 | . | CASSQEMGESEKLFF | TGCGCCAGCAGCCAAGAGATGGGGGAAAGTGAAAAACTGTTTTTT
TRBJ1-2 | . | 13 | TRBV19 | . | CASSLGIWRGYTF | TGTGCCAGTAGTCTTGGAATTTGGCGTGGCTACACCTTC
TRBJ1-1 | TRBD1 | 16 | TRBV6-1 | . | CASSEFGTGGLPEAFF | TGTGCCAGCAGTGAATTTGGAACAGGGGGGTTACCTGAAGCTTTCTTT
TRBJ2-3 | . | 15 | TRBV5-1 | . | CASRPDSLGTDTQYF | TGCGCCAGCAGGCCGGACAGCCTGGGCACAGATACGCAGTATTTT
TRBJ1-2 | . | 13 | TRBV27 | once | CASSLGGTYGYTF | TGTGCCAGCAGTTTAGGGGGGACCTATGGCTACACCTTC
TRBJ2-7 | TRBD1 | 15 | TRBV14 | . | CASSQGQVKSYEQYF | TGTGCCAGCAGCCAGGGACAGGTGAAATCCTACGAGCAGTACTTC
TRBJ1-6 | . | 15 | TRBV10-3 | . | CAISPDGQGDSPLHF | TGTGCCATCAGTCCGGACGGCCAAGGGGATTCACCCCTCCACTTT
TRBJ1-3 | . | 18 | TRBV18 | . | CASSPPGRPNFSGNTIYF | TGTGCCAGCTCACCTCCGGGACGCCCCAACTTCTCTGGAAACACCATATATTTT
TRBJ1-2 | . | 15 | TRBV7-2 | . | CASSTKGGGNYGYTF | TGTGCCAGCAGCACCAAGGGGGGCGGCAACTATGGCTACACCTTC
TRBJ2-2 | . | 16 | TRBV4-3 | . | CASSQGAGRNTGELFF | TGCGCCAGCAGCCAAGGGGCCGGGCGGAACACCGGGGAGCTGTTTTTT